Each of the 13 T cell receptor beta chains below was sequenced from the same sample in a study of shared clonotypes between healthy human individuals (dated by TCRdb to between 2020 and 2021). Receptor libraries were prepared by the immunoSEQ multiplex PCR assay. TCRdb carries this immuneACCESS record with in-frame sequences only. Its versions omit some clonotypes, under half of them owing to an unresolved V gene in the studies checked, with the rest unexplained. For this sample the table gives some 790,000 clones, of which approximately 77% were detected only once. Around 1.8% of the sample comes from the top ten. Input material: memory CD4+ T cells sorted from blood. Taken with the paper, the label for cell subset or site translates to: CD45RA-negative fraction. Receptors originate from a woman aged 25 to 39 in good health.

The chain uses TRBV6-5 and TRBJ2-7; D may be TRBD1 or TRBD2 (5 bases each). The CDR3 loop spans 13 amino acids. The germline gives CDR1 MNHEY, CDR2 SVGAGI. The germline V and J ends were trimmed by 6 bases and 10 bases, with 19 bases remaining between them. The CDR3 sequence is CASSRAGTQDQYF. Here the CDR3 DNA reads TGTGCCAGCAGCCGCGCAGGGACCCAGGACCAGTACTTC.

Notes on this clone: The same CDR3 can be traced to other DNA sequences in this sample. The rearrangement joins TRBV18 to TRBJ1-1; D unresolved. CDR1 and CDR2 (germline): KGHSH, LQKENI. The CDR3 spans 14 residues. Trimming cost V 6 bases and J 1 base, with 12 bases left between them. The CDR3 coding sequence is TGTGCCAGCTCTGCCGGGGTTGGGAACACTGAAGCTTTCTTT. It translates to CASSAGVGNTEAFF.

Comments on this clone: Since a much larger clone is just one base distant, this may be a read error. The chain joins TRBV7-2 to TRBJ1-1, with D unresolved. The ends were cut back, 5 bases at V and 2 bases at J, with 9 bases in the middle. The CDR3 has 13 residues. Germline CDR1 is SGHTA and CDR2 is FQGNSA. CDR3 amino acids: CASSADGNTEAFF. CDR3 sequence (DNA): TGTGCCAGCAGCGCCGACGGAAACACTGAAGCTTTCTTT. Based on the CDR3 plus reference TRBV7-2 and TRBJ1-1, the full variable domain is GAGVSQSPSNKVTEKGKDVELRCDPISGHTALYWYRQSLGQGLEFLIYFQGNSAPDKSGLPSDRFSAERTGGSVSTLTIQRTQQEDSAVYLCASSADGNTEAFFGQGTRLTVV.

The rearrangement links TRBV19 to TRBJ2-7; D may match TRBD1 or TRBD2 (5 bases each). Between the trimmed V and J ends, which lost 4 bases and 3 bases, there was a span of 13 bases. Looked up from germline, CDR1 is LNHDA and CDR2 is SQIVND (reference sequence). There are 14 residues in the CDR3. For the CDR3, the DNA is TGTGCCAGTAGTACTCCGGGACCTAGCTACGAGCAGTACTTC. It encodes CASSTPGPSYEQYF.

The chain couples TRBV9 to TRBJ2-1; 9 bases agree with TRBD2. This CDR3 spans 16 amino acids. In germline, CDR1 is SGDLS, CDR2 YYNGEE. The V gene end was trimmed by 0 bases and the J gene end by 2 bases; junction bases not matched to a gene: 3. CDR3 region: CASSVVPSGAYNEQFF. The CDR3 region has the DNA TGTGCCAGCAGCGTAGTTCCTAGCGGGGCCTACAATGAGCAGTTCTTC.

The CDR3 loop is CATGLAGAFTDTQYF. The CDR3 bases are TGTGCCACGGGACTAGCGGGAGCCTTCACAGATACGCAGTATTTT. The V call is TRBV10-3, the J call TRBJ2-3, with TRBD2 matching over 14 bases. Germline V CDR1 and CDR2: ENHRY, SYGVKD. CDR3 size: 15 residues. V lost 10 bases, J lost 2 bases, and 5 bases stayed unmatched.

J is TRBJ1-1 and V is TRBV29-1, with TRBD1 as a possible D gene (5 bases). Trimming left V 5 bases short and J 4 bases short, with 11 bases between. This CDR3 spans 12 amino acids. CDR1 SQVTM and CDR2 ANQGSEA come from the germline V gene. In DNA form, the CDR3 reads TGCAGCGTTCCCGCAGGGTTCACTGAAGCTTTCTTT. Protein: CSVPAGFTEAFF.

The rearrangement uses TRBV11-2 and TRBJ2-1; no reliable D call. The germline V and J ends were trimmed by 5 bases and 4 bases, with 9 bases remaining between them. There are 13 residues in the CDR3. Germline V CDR1 and CDR2: SGHAT, FQNNGV. The CDR3 sequence: CASSQAEYNEQFF. In DNA, the CDR3 is TGTGCCAGCAGCCAAGCCGAATACAATGAGCAGTTCTTC.

The chain employs TRBV15 and TRBJ2-7, with D perhaps TRBD2 (6 bases). Germline V lookup: CDR1 LNHNV, CDR2 YYDKDF (reference sequence). The CDR3 runs to 15 residues. V was clipped by 3 bases and J by 1 base, with 13 bases between them. In DNA form, the CDR3 reads TGTGCCACCAGCAGGGACCTAGCGTCTTCCTACGAGCAGTACTTC. This codes for CATSRDLASSYEQYF.

There are a few counts of this clone. The CDR3 DNA reads TGCAGCGTTGGGGAGACAGGGGCCGATCAGCCCCAGCATTTT. It translates to CSVGETGADQPQHF. The V gene is TRBV29-1, the J gene TRBJ1-5, with 8 bases that match TRBD1. CDR3 size: 14 residues. The V and J ends lost 4 bases and 5 bases, in that order; junction bases with no gene match: 7. Per the germline V gene, CDR1 is SQVTM and CDR2 is ANQGSEA.

The chain carries TRBV28 and TRBJ2-2; 9 positions agree with TRBD1. Germline V gene lookup returns CDR1 MDHEN and CDR2 SYDVKM. With 6 bases clipped from V and 4 bases from J, the junction kept 6 bases outside the gene matches. CDR3 size: 15 residues. This chain's CDR3 is CASSSTGGGTGELFF. In DNA form, the CDR3 reads TGTGCCAGCAGCTCCACAGGGGGCGGCACCGGGGAGCTGTTTTTT.

The chain uses TRBV7-8 and TRBJ2-1; D is perhaps TRBD2 (7 bases). CDR3 length equals 17 residues. Germline V gene data show CDR1 as SGHVS and CDR2 as FQNEAQ. V was clipped by 2 bases and J by 7 bases, with 21 bases between them. The CDR3 spells CASSLRTGGLTGNEQFF. CDR3 nucleotides: TGTGCCAGCAGCTTAAGAACGGGAGGTCTTACAGGGAATGAGCAGTTCTTC.

The chain joins TRBV2 to TRBJ1-2, with 7 bases identical to TRBD1. With 8 bases clipped from V and 2 bases from J, the junction kept 8 bases outside the gene matches. The CDR3 sequence is 14 residues long. Per the germline V gene, CDR1 is SNHLY and CDR2 is FYNNEI. The CDR3 protein is CASPLGQPNYGYTF. CDR3 sequence (DNA): TGTGCCAGCCCGCTGGGACAGCCCAACTATGGCTACACCTTC.